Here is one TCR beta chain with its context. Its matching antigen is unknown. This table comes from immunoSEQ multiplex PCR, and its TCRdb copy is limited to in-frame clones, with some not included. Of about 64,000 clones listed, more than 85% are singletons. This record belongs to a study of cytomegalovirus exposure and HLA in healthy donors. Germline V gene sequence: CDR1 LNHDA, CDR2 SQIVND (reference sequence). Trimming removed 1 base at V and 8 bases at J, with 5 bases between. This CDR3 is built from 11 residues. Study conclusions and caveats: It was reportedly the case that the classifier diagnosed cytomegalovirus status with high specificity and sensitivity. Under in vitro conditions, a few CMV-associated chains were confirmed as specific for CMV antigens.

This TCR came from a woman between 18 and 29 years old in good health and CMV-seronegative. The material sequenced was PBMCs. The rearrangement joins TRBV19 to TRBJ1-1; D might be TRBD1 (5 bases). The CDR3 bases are TGTGCCAGTAGTATAGCAGGGGAAGCTTTCTTT. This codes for CASSIAGEAFF. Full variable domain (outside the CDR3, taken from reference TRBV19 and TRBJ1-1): DGGITQSPKYLFRKEGQNVTLSCEQNLNHDAMYWYRQDPGQGLRLIYYSQIVNDFQKGDIAEGYSVSREKKESFPLTVTSAQKNPTAFYLCASSIAGEAFFGQGTRLTVV.